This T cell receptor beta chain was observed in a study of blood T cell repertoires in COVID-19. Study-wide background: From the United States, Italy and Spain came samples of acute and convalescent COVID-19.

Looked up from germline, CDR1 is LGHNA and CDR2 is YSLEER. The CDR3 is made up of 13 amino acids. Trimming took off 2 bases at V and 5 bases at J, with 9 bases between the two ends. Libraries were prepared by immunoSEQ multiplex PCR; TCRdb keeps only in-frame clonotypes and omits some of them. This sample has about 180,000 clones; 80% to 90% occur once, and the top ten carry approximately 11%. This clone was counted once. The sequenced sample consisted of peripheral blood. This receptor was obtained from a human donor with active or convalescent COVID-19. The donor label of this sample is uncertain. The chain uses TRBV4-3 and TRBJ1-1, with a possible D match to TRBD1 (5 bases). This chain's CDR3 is CASSQLRGTEAFF. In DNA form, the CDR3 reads TGCGCCAGCAGCCAACTGCGGGGGACTGAAGCTTTCTTT.